This T cell receptor (beta chain) is drawn from a study of blood T cell repertoires in COVID-19. Across the whole study: COVID-19 samples collected from the United States, Italy and Spain covered acute and convalescent phases. Sources were T cells, B-cell-depleted T cells, or PBMCs; the material itself was cDNA or gDNA.

CDR3 size: 16 residues. V lost 3 bases and J lost 0, with 11 bases in between. The germline CDR1 and CDR2 sequences are MGHRA and YSYEKL. The protocol was immunoSEQ multiplex PCR, while the TCRdb copy is restricted to in-frame clones and leaves out a portion. The data contain about 100,000 clones, roughly 85% of them singletons. The sample was PBMCs or T cells enriched from blood (not recorded which). V and J are TRBV4-1 and TRBJ1-4; D perhaps matches TRBD1 (6 bases). The source is a woman between 50 and 59 years old who had recovered from COVID-19. The CDR3 DNA is TGCGCCAGCAGCCAGGTCCAGGGGACAACTAATGAAAAACTGTTTTTT. This gives the protein CASSQVQGTTNEKLFF.